This entry describes one T cell receptor (beta chain). Each donor supplied approximately 10 milliliters of peripheral blood. The record originates from a study of blood T cells in healthy people across ages. V lost 6 bases to trimming and J lost 1 base, with 12 bases between them. There are 13 residues in the CDR3. Germline V gene data show CDR1 as DFQATT and CDR2 as SNEGSKA (reference sequence). Combining a sample-barcoded 5' primer with a J-beta primer mix, a second PCR ran for 7 to 11 cycles. TCRdb reprocessed the 5' RACE reads with MiXCR, giving one entry per CDR3 protein. In the table there are around 1,900,000 distinct CDR3 sequences, about two fifths of which are singletons.

The clonotype originates from a human donor in good health. This chain uses TRBV20-1 with TRBJ2-5; possibly TRBD1 for D (5 bases). The sequenced sample was blood. The CDR3: CSAEGVTQETQYF. DNA of the CDR3: TGCAGTGCGGAAGGGGTGACCCAAGAGACCCAGTACTTC.